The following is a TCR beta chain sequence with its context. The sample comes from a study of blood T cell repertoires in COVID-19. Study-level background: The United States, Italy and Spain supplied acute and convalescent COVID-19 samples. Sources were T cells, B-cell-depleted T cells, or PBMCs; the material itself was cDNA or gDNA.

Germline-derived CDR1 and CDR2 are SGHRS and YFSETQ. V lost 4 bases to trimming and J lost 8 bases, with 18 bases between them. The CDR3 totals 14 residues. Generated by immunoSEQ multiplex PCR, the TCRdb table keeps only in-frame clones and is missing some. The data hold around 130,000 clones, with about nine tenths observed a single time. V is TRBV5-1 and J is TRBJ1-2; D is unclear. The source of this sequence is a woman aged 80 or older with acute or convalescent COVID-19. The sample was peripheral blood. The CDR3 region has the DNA TGCGCCAGCAGCCTAGATCCGGGAGGCGGGGGCTACACCTTC. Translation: CASSLDPGGGGYTF.